This TCR beta chain appears in the sequencing data of a study of vaccination and CD4 T cells after COVID-19. Study-wide background: Median time from second vaccine dose to sampling was 72 days (14 to 241).

To note about this clonotype: Its antigen is not known.

Treatment of the sample: roughly 10-day PBMC culture with coronavirus spike peptide pools or control peptides (ViraFEST assay). The Oncomine TCR Beta short-read assay was what sequenced the DNA obtained from cultured CD4+ T cells. Via MiXCR, TCRdb re-called the PCR reads, giving one row per CDR3 protein. The profile shows about 15,000 distinct CDR3 sequences, 55% to 85% of them singletons. V was pared by 6 bases and J by 1 base, with 15 bases between. The CDR3 is 14 amino acids. Per germline, CDR1 SQVTM and CDR2 ANQGSEA. Sequencing used CD4+ T cells from blood, cultured in vitro. This chain links TRBV29-1 with TRBJ2-5; D might be TRBD1 (6 bases). The receptor was isolated from a human donor who had recovered from COVID-19. The CDR3, as DNA: TGCAGCGTCCAAAACAGGGTAACCCAAGAGACCCAGTACTTC. Translation gives CSVQNRVTQETQYF.